These 2 T cell receptor beta chains were sequenced from one sample in a study of Graves' ophthalmopathy and Graves' hyperthyroidism. Amplified TCR beta CDR3 regions were obtained using RNA transcripts as template. HTBI primers served in a first-round RT-PCR, which a second-round multiplex PCR followed. Using its own MiXCR run on the multiplex PCR reads, TCRdb lists one record per CDR3 protein. The sample records 150,000 to 200,000 distinct CDR3 sequences, 35% to 50% being singletons. Specimen: peripheral blood. The receptors come from a man aged 30 to 39 with Graves' ophthalmopathy.

The chain combines TRBV2 with TRBJ2-2, with 15 nucleotides matching TRBD2. V trimming: 5 bases; J trimming: 7 bases; junction bases outside the gene matches: 5. The CDR3 loop spans 16 amino acids. Germline V lookup: CDR1 SNHLY, CDR2 FYNNEI. The CDR3 here is CASSWTSGREDGELFF. CDR3 in DNA: TGTGCCAGCAGTTGGACTAGCGGGAGGGAGGACGGGGAGCTGTTTTTT. The full variable domain, rest sourced from reference TRBV2 and TRBJ2-2, is EPEVTQTPSHQVTQMGQEVILRCVPISNHLYFYWYRQILGQKVEFLVSFYNNEISEKSEIFDDQFSVERPDGSNFTLKIRSTKLEDSAMYFCASSWTSGREDGELFFGEGSRLTVL.

The genes are TRBV7-9 and TRBJ2-2; TRBD1 is a possible D gene (5 bases). The CDR3 is made up of 13 amino acids. Germline-derived CDR1 and CDR2 are SEHNR and FQNEAQ (reference sequence). The V end was cut by 3 bases, the J end by 5 bases, with 7 bases between. As DNA, the CDR3 is TGTGCCAGCAGCTTTAAGGGGACCGGGGAGCTGTTTTTT. This sequence encodes CASSFKGTGELFF.